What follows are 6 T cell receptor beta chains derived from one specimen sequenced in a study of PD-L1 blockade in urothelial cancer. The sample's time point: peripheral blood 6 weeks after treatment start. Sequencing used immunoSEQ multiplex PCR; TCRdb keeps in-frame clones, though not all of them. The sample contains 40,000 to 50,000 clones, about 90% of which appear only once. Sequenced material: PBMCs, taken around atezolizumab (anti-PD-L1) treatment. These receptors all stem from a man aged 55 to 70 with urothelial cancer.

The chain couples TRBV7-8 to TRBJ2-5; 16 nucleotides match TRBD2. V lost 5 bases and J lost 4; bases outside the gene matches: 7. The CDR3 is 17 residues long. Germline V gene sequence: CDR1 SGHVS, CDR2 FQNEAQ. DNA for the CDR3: TGTGCCAGCAGCCCTCTCGGGACTAGCGGGGGGGGAGAGACCCAGTACTTC. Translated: CASSPLGTSGGGETQYF.

CDR3 residues: CASRGTAVMNTEAFF. The CDR3 DNA reads as TGTGCCAGTAGGGGGACAGCGGTTATGAACACTGAAGCTTTCTTT. The chain joins TRBV19 to TRBJ1-1; 7 nucleotides line up with TRBD1. Germline CDR1 and CDR2: LNHDA and SQIVND (reference sequence). The length of the CDR3 is 15 residues. V shed 6 bases and J 0 bases; nucleotides not matched to a gene: 7.

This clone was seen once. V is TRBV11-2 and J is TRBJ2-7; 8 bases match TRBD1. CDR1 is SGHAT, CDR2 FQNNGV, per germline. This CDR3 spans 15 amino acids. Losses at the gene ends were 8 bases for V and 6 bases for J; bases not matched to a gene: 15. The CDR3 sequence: CASRPLPGGKGEQYF. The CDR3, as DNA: TGTGCCAGCCGACCCTTACCAGGGGGCAAAGGCGAGCAGTACTTC.

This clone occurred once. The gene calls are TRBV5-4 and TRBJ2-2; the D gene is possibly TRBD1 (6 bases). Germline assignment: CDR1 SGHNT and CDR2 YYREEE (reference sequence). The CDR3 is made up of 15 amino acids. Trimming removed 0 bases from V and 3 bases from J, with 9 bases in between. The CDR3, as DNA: TGTGCCAGCAGCTTGGGAGGGGGTTACACCGGGGAGCTGTTTTTT. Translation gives CASSLGGGYTGELFF. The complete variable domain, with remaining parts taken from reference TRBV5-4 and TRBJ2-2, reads ETGVTQSPTHLIKTRGQQVTLRCSSQSGHNTVSWYQQALGQGPQFIFQYYREEENGRGNFPPRFSGLQFPNYSSELNVNALELDDSALYLCASSLGGGYTGELFFGEGSRLTVL.

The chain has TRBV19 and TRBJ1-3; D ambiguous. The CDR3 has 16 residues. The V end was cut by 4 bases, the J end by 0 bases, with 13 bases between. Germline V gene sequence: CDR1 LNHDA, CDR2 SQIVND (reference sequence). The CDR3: CASSREQKLSGNTIYF. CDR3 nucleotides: TGTGCCAGTAGTAGAGAACAGAAGCTCTCTGGAAACACCATATATTTT.

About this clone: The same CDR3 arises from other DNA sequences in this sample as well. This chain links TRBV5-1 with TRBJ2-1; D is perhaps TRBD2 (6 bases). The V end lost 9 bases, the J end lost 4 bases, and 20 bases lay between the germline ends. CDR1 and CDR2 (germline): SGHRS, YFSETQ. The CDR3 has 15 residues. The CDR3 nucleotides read TGCGCCACCCATCACAGTGGGGGGTCATACAATGAGCAGTTCTTC. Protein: CATHHSGGSYNEQFF.